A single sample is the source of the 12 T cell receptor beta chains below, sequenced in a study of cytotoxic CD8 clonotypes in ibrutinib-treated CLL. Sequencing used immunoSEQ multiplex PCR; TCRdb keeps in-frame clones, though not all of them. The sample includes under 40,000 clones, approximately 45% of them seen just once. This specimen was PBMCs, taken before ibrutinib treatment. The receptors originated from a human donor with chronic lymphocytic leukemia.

Here the CDR3 reads CASSLTGTGGETQYF. The DNA of the CDR3 is TGCGCCAGCAGCTTGACGGGGACAGGCGGAGAGACCCAGTACTTC. This sequence joins TRBV5-1 and TRBJ2-5, with TRBD1 matching 8 bases. After removal of 1 base from V and 4 bases from J, the junction contained 6 bases not matched to a gene. The CDR3 is 15 amino acids. Germline loops: CDR1 SGHRS, CDR2 YFSETQ.

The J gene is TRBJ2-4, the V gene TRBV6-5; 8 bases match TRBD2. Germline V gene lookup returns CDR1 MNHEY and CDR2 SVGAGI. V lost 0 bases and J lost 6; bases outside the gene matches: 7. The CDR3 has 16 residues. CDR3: CASSYSGAGGSNIQYF. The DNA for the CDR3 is TGTGCCAGCAGTTACTCTGGCGCGGGGGGTTCAAACATTCAGTACTTC.

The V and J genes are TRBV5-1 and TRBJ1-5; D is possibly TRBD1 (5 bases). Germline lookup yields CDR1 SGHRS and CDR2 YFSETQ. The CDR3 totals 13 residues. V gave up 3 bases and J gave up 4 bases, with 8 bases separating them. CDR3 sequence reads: CASSSTGNQPQHF. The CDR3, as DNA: TGCGCCAGCAGCTCCACAGGAAATCAGCCCCAGCATTTT.

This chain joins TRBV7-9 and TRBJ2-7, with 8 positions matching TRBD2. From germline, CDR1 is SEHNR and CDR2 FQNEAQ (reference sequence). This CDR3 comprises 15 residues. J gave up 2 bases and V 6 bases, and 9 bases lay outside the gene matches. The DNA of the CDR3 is TGTGCCAGCAGTAGCGAGCGGGGGACCGCCTACGAGCAGTACTTC. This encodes CASSSERGTAYEQYF.

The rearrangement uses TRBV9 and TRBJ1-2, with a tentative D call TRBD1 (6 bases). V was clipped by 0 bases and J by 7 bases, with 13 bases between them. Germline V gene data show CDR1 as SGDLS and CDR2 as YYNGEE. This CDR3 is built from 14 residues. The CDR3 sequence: CASSVDTGIAGYTF. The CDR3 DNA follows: TGTGCCAGCAGCGTAGATACAGGGATAGCTGGCTACACCTTC.

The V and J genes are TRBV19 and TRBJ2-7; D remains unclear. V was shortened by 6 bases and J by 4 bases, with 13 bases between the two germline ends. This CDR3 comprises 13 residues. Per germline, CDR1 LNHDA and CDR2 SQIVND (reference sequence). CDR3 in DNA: TGTGCCAGTAGCCCCGGTGAAGGGTACGAGCAGTACTTC. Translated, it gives CASSPGEGYEQYF.

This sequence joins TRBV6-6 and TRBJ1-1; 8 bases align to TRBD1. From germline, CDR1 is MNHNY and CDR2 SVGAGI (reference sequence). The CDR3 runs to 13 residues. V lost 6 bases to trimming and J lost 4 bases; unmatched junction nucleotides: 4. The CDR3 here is CASSQDRATEAFF. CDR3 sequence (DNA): TGTGCCAGCAGCCAGGACAGGGCCACTGAAGCTTTCTTT.

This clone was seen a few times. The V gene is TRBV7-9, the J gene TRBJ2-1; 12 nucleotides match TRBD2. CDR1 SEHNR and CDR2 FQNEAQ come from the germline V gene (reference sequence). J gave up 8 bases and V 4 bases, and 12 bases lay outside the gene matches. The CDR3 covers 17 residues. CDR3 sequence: CASSYIPRTSGDYEQFF. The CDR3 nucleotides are TGTGCCAGCAGCTACATCCCCAGGACTAGCGGGGACTATGAGCAGTTCTTC.

The CDR3 coding sequence is TGTGCCAGCAGGATCGGGGAGACCCAGTACTTC. This encodes CASRIGETQYF. The rearrangement links TRBV21-1 to TRBJ2-5; TRBD2, as called in the table, went unchecked against the DNA. TRBV21-1 is annotated as a pseudogene. This CDR3 spans 11 amino acids.

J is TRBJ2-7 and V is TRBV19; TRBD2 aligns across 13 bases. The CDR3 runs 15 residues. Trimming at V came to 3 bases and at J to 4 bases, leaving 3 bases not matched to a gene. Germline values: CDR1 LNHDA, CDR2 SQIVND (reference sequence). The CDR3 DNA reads TGTGCCAGTAGTATGGAGGGACTAGCGGGGTACGAGCAGTACTTC. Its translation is CASSMEGLAGYEQYF. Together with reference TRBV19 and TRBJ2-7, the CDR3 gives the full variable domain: DGGITQSPKYLFRKEGQNVTLSCEQNLNHDAMYWYRQDPGQGLRLIYYSQIVNDFQKGDIAEGYSVSREKKESFPLTVTSAQKNPTAFYLCASSMEGLAGYEQYFGPGTRLTVT.

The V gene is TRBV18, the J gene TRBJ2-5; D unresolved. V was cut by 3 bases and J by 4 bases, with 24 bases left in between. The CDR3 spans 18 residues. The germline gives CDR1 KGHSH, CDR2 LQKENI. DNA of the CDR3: TGTGCCAGCTCACCGGTAAAACAAAGACCCTTTGTGGGAGAGACCCAGTACTTC. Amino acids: CASSPVKQRPFVGETQYF.

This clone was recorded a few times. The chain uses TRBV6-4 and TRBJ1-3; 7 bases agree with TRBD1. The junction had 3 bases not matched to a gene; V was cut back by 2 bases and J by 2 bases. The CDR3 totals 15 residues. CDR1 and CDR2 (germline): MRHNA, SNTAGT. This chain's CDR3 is CASSDAGTAGNTIYF. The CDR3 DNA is TGTGCCAGCAGTGACGCCGGGACAGCTGGAAACACCATATATTTT.